The following is a T cell receptor (beta chain) sequence with its context. The data were produced by immunoSEQ multiplex PCR, yet TCRdb's version contains in-frame clones alone and is incomplete. The data contain some 86,000 clones, approximately 94% of them singletons. The CDR3 has 12 residues. V dropped 8 bases and J dropped 3 bases, with 7 bases sitting between them. The germline V gene encodes CDR1 SGHDN and CDR2 FVKESK. The data were obtained in a study of OX40 agonist ivuxolimab in advanced cancers. Overall study context: Among those enrolled, mean age was 60 years (range roughly 23 to 85) and approximately 83% were male.

The clonotype originates from an adult with an advanced solid tumor such as melanoma, head and neck, liver or kidney cancer. The rearrangement uses TRBV14 and TRBJ2-2; D uncertain. This sample comprised CD4+ or CD8+ T cells sorted from blood, obtained in a trial of the OX40 agonist ivuxolimab. CDR3 nucleotide sequence: TGTGCCAGCTCTCAGGACACCGGGGAGCTGTTTTTT. Residues: CASSQDTGELFF.